The 19 T cell receptor beta chains listed next were all sequenced from one sample in a study of beta chain features in type 1 diabetes. Since all of the isolated RNA was reverse transcribed, expressed TCRB transcripts were what got sequenced. Using immunoSEQ multiplex PCR, the repertoire was profiled, and TCRdb retains in-frame clones only, with some absent. The sample includes about 230,000 clones, 9.6% seen only once; the top ten take about 0.037%. The material sequenced was naive CD4+ T cells from blood. The receptors derive from a woman aged 18-35 years in good health.

This clone was counted only a few times. This chain uses TRBV5-4 with TRBJ2-7, with 7 positions matching TRBD1. The V segment lost 4 bases and the J segment 3 bases; nucleotides outside the gene matches: 4. The CDR3 length is 13 residues. Germline values: CDR1 SGHNT, CDR2 YYREEE (reference sequence). Written as DNA, the CDR3 is TGTGCCAGCAGCAAGGACAGGCGCTACGAGCAGTACTTC. This translates into CASSKDRRYEQYF.

This chain uses TRBV12-5 with TRBJ2-1; TRBD2 matches at 12 bases. J lost 3 bases, V lost 6 bases, and 9 bases had no gene match. The CDR3 loop spans 17 amino acids. Germline lookup yields CDR1 LGHNT and CDR2 FRNRAP. CDR3 sequence reads: CASGSASGRVYYNEQFF. The CDR3 DNA follows: TGTGCTAGTGGATCCGCTAGCGGGAGGGTTTACTACAATGAGCAGTTCTTC.

This clone turned up a few times. This chain joins TRBV9 and TRBJ2-5, with D unclear. Germline CDR1 SGDLS, CDR2 YYNGEE. The V and J ends lost 2 bases and 3 bases respectively, with 8 bases between them. This CDR3 is built from 13 residues. The CDR3 here is CASSVYGEETQYF. For the CDR3, the DNA is TGTGCCAGCAGCGTGTACGGTGAAGAGACCCAGTACTTC. The full variable domain, in which reference TRBV9 and TRBJ2-5 provide the parts outside the CDR3, is DSGVTQTPKHLITATGQRVTLRCSPRSGDLSVYWYQQSLDQGLQFLIQYYNGEERAKGNILERFSAQQFPDLHSELNLSSLELGDSALYFCASSVYGEETQYFGPGTRLLVL.

The chain has TRBV19 and TRBJ2-2; the match to TRBD1 covers 7 bases. CDR3 size: 15 residues. Per the germline V gene, CDR1 is LNHDA and CDR2 is SQIVND (reference sequence). V was pared by 4 bases and J by 6 bases, with 8 bases of the junction left unmatched. CDR3 nucleotide sequence: TGTGCCAGTAGTACGCCGGGACAGTATTCCGGGGAGCTGTTTTTT. Translation: CASSTPGQYSGELFF.

This clone appeared a few times. The gene calls are TRBV7-9 and TRBJ1-1; D gene unclear. Germline assignment: CDR1 SEHNR and CDR2 FQNEAQ (reference sequence). The CDR3 runs to 15 residues. Trimming left V 5 bases short and J 4 bases short, with 17 bases between. The CDR3 region is CASSPPLMRVTEAFF. The DNA for the CDR3 is TGTGCCAGCAGCCCCCCCCTTATGAGAGTCACTGAAGCTTTCTTT.

The chain is built from TRBV29-1 and TRBJ1-2; the match to TRBD1 covers 10 bases. V shed 5 bases, J shed 2 bases, and the junction held 8 bases outside the gene matches. The CDR3 loop spans 15 amino acids. Germline values: CDR1 SQVTM, CDR2 ANQGSEA. The DNA of the CDR3 is TGCAGCGTTATAAGGGACAGGGGAGGAAACTATGGCTACACCTTC. Protein product: CSVIRDRGGNYGYTF.

The V call is TRBV5-1, the J call TRBJ2-5; D uncertain. CDR1 SGHRS and CDR2 YFSETQ come from the germline V gene. The CDR3 spans 13 residues. Trimming cost V 4 bases and J 3 bases, with 10 bases left between them. CDR3 sequence reads: CASSARVEETQYF. CDR3 coding DNA: TGCGCCAGCAGCGCTCGGGTGGAAGAGACCCAGTACTTC.

The genes are TRBV19 and TRBJ1-1, with 8 bases aligning to TRBD1. Germline CDR1 LNHDA, CDR2 SQIVND (reference sequence). V shed 3 bases and J 4 bases; nucleotides not matched to a gene: 4. The CDR3 is made up of 14 amino acids. The CDR3 bases are TGTGCCAGTAGTATTGATGGGACAGGCACTGAAGCTTTCTTT. Translating it yields CASSIDGTGTEAFF.

The J gene is TRBJ1-2, the V gene TRBV5-1; TRBD1 aligns across 7 bases. This CDR3 is built from 16 residues. V dropped 3 bases and J dropped 7; count of bases not matched to a gene: 15. Germline V CDR1 and CDR2: SGHRS, YFSETQ. CDR3 loop: CASSSHSPSGQRGYTF. The CDR3 DNA is TGCGCCAGCAGCTCGCATTCCCCATCGGGACAGCGTGGCTACACCTTC.

This chain connects TRBV5-1 to TRBJ2-5; 8 bases map to TRBD2. Looked up from germline, CDR1 is SGHRS and CDR2 is YFSETQ. The trim removed 6 bases at V and 5 bases at J, leaving 6 bases unmatched. CDR3 length: 13 amino acids. The CDR3 loop reads CASNGRDLETQYF. In DNA, the CDR3 is TGCGCCAGCAACGGGAGGGATCTCGAGACCCAGTACTTC.

There are a few counts of this clone. The rearrangement links TRBV7-8 to TRBJ2-7; 14 bases are a match to TRBD2. Germline V gene data show CDR1 as SGHVS and CDR2 as FQNEAQ. V dropped 5 bases and J dropped 4; count of bases not matched to a gene: 4. The CDR3 runs 15 residues. Here the CDR3 reads CASSPGTSGSYEQYF. The CDR3 nucleotides are TGTGCCAGCAGCCCCGGGACTAGCGGGAGTTACGAGCAGTACTTC.

This clone was observed a few times. The CDR3 bases are TGTGCCTGGAGGCCGGCGGCAGATACGCAGTATTTT. It codes for CAWRPAADTQYF. V is TRBV30 and J is TRBJ2-3; D unresolved. Between the trimmed V and J ends, which lost 3 bases and 4 bases, there was a span of 8 bases. This CDR3 is built from 12 residues. Germline CDR1 reads GTSNPN; CDR2 reads SVGIG (reference sequence).

The sample holds a few counts of this clone. The chain joins TRBV2 to TRBJ1-1, with unresolved D. V was shortened by 7 bases and J by 3 bases, with 9 bases between the two germline ends. The CDR3 consists of 12 residues. Looked up from germline, CDR1 is SNHLY and CDR2 is FYNNEI. CDR3 sequence reads: CASTPGYTEAFF. The CDR3 DNA reads TGTGCCAGCACCCCGGGGTACACTGAAGCTTTCTTT. Complete variable domain (other parts from reference TRBV2 and TRBJ1-1): EPEVTQTPSHQVTQMGQEVILRCVPISNHLYFYWYRQILGQKVEFLVSFYNNEISEKSEIFDDQFSVERPDGSNFTLKIRSTKLEDSAMYFCASTPGYTEAFFGQGTRLTVV.

This clone was seen more than once but under ten times. The CDR3 reads CASRVVLAGAGTGELFF. DNA of the CDR3: TGCGCCAGCAGGGTTGTACTGGCGGGAGCGGGCACCGGGGAGCTGTTTTTT. This chain uses TRBV4-1 with TRBJ2-2; TRBD2 matches at 7 bases. This CDR3 region has 17 residues. Germline values: CDR1 MGHRA, CDR2 YSYEKL. With V trimmed by 6 bases and J by 4 bases, 14 bases remained unmatched.

The chain has TRBV25-1 and TRBJ1-1; tentatively, D is TRBD1 (6 bases). Trimming left V 4 bases short and J 1 base short, with 13 bases between. The CDR3 has 15 amino acids. Germline lookup yields CDR1 MGHDK and CDR2 SYGVNS. In DNA form, the CDR3 reads TGTGCCAGCAGTGGCGGACAGATATCGAACACTGAAGCTTTCTTT. The encoded protein is CASSGGQISNTEAFF.

The chain is built from TRBV9 and TRBJ2-2; possibly TRBD2 for D (5 bases). Trimming removed 5 bases at V and 7 bases at J, with 9 bases between. The CDR3 runs 12 residues. Germline V gene lookup returns CDR1 SGDLS and CDR2 YYNGEE. CDR3 DNA: TGTGCCAGCAGTTCCAGCGGCGGGGAGCTGTTTTTT. It encodes CASSSSGGELFF. Filled out from reference TRBV9 and TRBJ2-2, the complete variable domain reads DSGVTQTPKHLITATGQRVTLRCSPRSGDLSVYWYQQSLDQGLQFLIQYYNGEERAKGNILERFSAQQFPDLHSELNLSSLELGDSALYFCASSSSGGELFFGEGSRLTVL.

This clone was seen more than once but under ten times. This chain uses TRBV6-6 with TRBJ1-1; unclear D gene. CDR3 size: 14 residues. The V end was cut by 0 bases, the J end by 4 bases, with 9 bases between. Germline V gene data show CDR1 as MNHNY and CDR2 as SVGAGI (reference sequence). CDR3 residues: CASSYSAGGTEAFF. The CDR3 coding sequence is TGTGCCAGCAGTTACTCCGCAGGAGGCACTGAAGCTTTCTTT.

This clone was counted only a few times. The chain recombines TRBV7-8 with TRBJ2-7; 11 positions match TRBD2. The CDR3 length is 15 residues. CDR1 is SGHVS and CDR2 is FQNEAQ in the germline V gene. Unmatched junction bases numbered 7, after V lost 5 bases and J lost 4 bases. The CDR3 region has the DNA TGTGCCAGCAGCACGGGACTAGCGGATCTTTACGAGCAGTACTTC. Amino acid sequence: CASSTGLADLYEQYF.

This clone was detected a few times. V usage is TRBV11-2 and J usage is TRBJ2-1; 8 bases fit TRBD2. The CDR3 length is 14 residues. J gave up 9 bases and V 4 bases, and 8 bases lay outside the gene matches. Germline assignment: CDR1 SGHAT and CDR2 FQNNGV. Here the CDR3 DNA reads TGTGCCAGCAGCTCATCGGGGGGGCCGCGTGAGCAGTTCTTC. This gives the protein CASSSSGGPREQFF.